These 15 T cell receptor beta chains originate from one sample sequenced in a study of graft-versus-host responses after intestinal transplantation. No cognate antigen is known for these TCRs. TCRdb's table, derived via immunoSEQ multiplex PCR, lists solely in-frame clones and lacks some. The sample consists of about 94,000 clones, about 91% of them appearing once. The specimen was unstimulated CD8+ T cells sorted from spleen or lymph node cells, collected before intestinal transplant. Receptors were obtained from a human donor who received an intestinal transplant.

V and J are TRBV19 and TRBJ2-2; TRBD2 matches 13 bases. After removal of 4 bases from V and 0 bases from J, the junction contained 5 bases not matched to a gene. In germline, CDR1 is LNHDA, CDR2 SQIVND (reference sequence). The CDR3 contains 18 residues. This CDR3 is CASSTRTSGSSNTGELFF. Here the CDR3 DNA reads TGTGCCAGTAGTACCCGGACTAGCGGGAGTTCGAACACCGGGGAGCTGTTTTTT.

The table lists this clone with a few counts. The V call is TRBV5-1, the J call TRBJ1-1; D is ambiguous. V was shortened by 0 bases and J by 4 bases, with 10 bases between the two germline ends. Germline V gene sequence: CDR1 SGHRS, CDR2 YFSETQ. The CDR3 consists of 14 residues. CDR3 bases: TGCGCCAGCAGCTTGGCTGAGGTATTCACTGAAGCTTTCTTT. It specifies CASSLAEVFTEAFF.

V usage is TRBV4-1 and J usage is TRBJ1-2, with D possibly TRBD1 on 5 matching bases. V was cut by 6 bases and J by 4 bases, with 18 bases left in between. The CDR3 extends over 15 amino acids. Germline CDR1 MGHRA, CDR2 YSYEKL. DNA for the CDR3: TGCGCCAGCAGTCAAATGGACACTTCTGGCTATGGCTACACCTTC. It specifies CASSQMDTSGYGYTF.

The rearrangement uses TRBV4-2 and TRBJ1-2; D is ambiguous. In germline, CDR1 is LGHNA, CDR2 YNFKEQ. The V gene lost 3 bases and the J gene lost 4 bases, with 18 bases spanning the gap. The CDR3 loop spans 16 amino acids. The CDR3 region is CASSQPLLASGYGYTF. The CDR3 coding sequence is TGTGCCAGCAGCCAGCCCTTATTGGCTTCTGGCTATGGCTACACCTTC.

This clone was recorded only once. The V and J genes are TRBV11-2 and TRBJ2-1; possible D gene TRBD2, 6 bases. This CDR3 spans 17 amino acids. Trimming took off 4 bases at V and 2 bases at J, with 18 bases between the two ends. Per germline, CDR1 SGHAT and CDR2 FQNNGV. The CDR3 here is CASSSVRAGRTYNEQFF. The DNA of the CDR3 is TGTGCCAGCAGCTCAGTGAGGGCGGGGCGCACCTACAATGAGCAGTTCTTC.

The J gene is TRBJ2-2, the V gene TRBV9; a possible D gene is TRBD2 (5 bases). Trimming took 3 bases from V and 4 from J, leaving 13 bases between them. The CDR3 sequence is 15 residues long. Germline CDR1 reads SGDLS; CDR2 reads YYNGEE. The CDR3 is CASSAGELGTGELFF. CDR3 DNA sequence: TGTGCCAGCAGCGCCGGGGAGCTGGGCACCGGGGAGCTGTTTTTT. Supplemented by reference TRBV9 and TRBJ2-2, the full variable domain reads DSGVTQTPKHLITATGQRVTLRCSPRSGDLSVYWYQQSLDQGLQFLIQYYNGEERAKGNILERFSAQQFPDLHSELNLSSLELGDSALYFCASSAGELGTGELFFGEGSRLTVL.

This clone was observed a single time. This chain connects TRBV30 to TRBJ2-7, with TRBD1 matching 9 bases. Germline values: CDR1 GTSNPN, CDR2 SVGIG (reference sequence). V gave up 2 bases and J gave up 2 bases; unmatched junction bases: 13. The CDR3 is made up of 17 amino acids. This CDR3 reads CAWSKSSGQGFPYEQYF. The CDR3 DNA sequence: TGTGCCTGGAGTAAATCTTCGGGACAGGGTTTTCCCTACGAGCAGTACTTC.

Here the CDR3 DNA reads TGTGCCAGCAGTCAACAGGGGGTCACTGAAGCTTTCTTT. The encoded protein is CASSQQGVTEAFF. The J gene is TRBJ1-1, the V gene TRBV6-1; 8 nucleotides line up with TRBD1. V was clipped by 5 bases and J by 4 bases; unmatched bases: 3. The CDR3 runs 13 residues. CDR1 and CDR2 (germline): MNHNS, SASEGT.

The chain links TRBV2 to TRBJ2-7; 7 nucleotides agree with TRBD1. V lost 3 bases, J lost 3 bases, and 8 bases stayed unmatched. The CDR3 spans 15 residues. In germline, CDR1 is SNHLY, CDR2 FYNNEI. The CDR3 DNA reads TGTGCCAGCAGTGAGGTGACAGGGAATCGCTACGAGCAGTACTTC. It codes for CASSEVTGNRYEQYF.

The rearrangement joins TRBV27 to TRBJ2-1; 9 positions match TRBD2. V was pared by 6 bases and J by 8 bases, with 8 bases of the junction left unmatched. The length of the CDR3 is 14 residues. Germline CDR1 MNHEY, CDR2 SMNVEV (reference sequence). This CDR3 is CASSLGGGADEQFF. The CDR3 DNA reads TGTGCCAGCAGCCTTGGCGGGGGGGCCGATGAGCAGTTCTTC.

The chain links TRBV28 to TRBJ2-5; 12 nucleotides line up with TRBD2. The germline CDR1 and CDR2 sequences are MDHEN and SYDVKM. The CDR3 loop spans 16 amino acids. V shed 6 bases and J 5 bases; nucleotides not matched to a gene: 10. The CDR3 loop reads CASSFRTSGTYETQYF. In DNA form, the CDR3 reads TGTGCCAGCAGCTTCCGGACTAGCGGGACTTACGAGACCCAGTACTTC. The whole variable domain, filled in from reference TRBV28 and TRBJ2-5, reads DVKVTQSSRYLVKRTGEKVFLECVQDMDHENMFWYRQDPGLGLRLIYFSYDVKMKEKGDIPEGYSVSREKKERFSLILESASTNQTSMYLCASSFRTSGTYETQYFGPGTRLLVL.

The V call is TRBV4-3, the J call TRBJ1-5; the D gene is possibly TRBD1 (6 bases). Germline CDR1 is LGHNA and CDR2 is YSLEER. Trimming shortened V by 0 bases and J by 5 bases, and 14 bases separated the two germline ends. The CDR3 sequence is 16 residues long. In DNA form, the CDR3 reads TGCGCCAGCAGCCAAGATCTGGACAGACCCGATCAGCCCCAGCATTTT. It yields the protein CASSQDLDRPDQPQHF.

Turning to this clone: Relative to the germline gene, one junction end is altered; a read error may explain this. The CDR3 is CASSWAGEAFF. The CDR3 bases are TGTGCCAGCAGCTGGGCGGGTGAAGCTTTCTTT. V is TRBV5-1 and J is TRBJ1-1; D ambiguous. Germline V gene lookup returns CDR1 SGHRS and CDR2 YFSETQ. This CDR3 contains 11 residues.

The CDR3, as DNA: TGTGCCAGCAGCGTGGGACTAGCCTACGAGCAGTACTTC. Translating it yields CASSVGLAYEQYF. The chain carries TRBV9 and TRBJ2-7, with 8 bases fitting TRBD2. The CDR3 length is 13 residues. Germline V gene data show CDR1 as SGDLS and CDR2 as YYNGEE. Trimming at V came to 2 bases and at J to 2 bases, leaving 0 bases not matched to a gene.

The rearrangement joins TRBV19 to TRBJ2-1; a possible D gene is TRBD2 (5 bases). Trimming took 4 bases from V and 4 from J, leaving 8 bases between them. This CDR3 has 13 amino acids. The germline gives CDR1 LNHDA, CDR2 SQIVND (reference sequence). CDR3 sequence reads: CASSNAGYNEQFF. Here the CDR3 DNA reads TGTGCCAGTAGTAATGCGGGTTACAATGAGCAGTTCTTC.